Presented here are 27 T cell receptor beta chains from one specimen sequenced in a study of beta chain features in type 1 diabetes. Findings and caveats of the study: When Type 1 diabetes patients were examined, their TCRB CDR3s proved moderately but significantly shorter in all four CD4+ subsets.

Expressed TCRB transcripts were sequenced because the entire RNA isolate underwent reverse transcription. Measured with immunoSEQ multiplex PCR; TCRdb has only the in-frame clones, and not every one. Found here are more than 100,000 clones, 9% of them singletons; the top ten hold around 0.79%. Which antigens these TCRs recognize remains unknown. The source material was central memory CD4+ T cells from blood. These receptors were obtained from a man aged 25-40 years with type 1 diabetes.

This clone was recorded a few times. The chain uses TRBV5-6 and TRBJ1-6; D gene ambiguous. The CDR3 length is 16 residues. The germline V gene has CDR1 SGHDT and CDR2 YYEEEE. V lost 3 bases, J lost 6 bases, and 16 bases lay in between. CDR3 nucleotide sequence: TGTGCCAGCAGCTGGGCGGGAAGGGCTGGTAATTCACCCCTCCACTTT. Protein product: CASSWAGRAGNSPLHF.

This clone has more than one count but fewer than ten. The chain carries TRBV5-1 and TRBJ1-1; no firm D call. Trimming cost V 2 bases and J 1 base, with 12 bases left between them. This CDR3 is built from 15 residues. The germline CDR1 and CDR2 sequences are SGHRS and YFSETQ. The CDR3 is CASSFAGRKNTEAFF. The CDR3 bases are TGCGCCAGCAGCTTCGCGGGGAGGAAGAACACTGAAGCTTTCTTT.

This clone was picked up a small number of times. The V and J genes are TRBV5-4 and TRBJ2-5, with 11 bases identical to TRBD2. The ends lost 4 bases at V and 3 bases at J; junction bases unmatched: 8. Germline-derived CDR1 and CDR2 are SGHNT and YYREEE (reference sequence). The CDR3 runs 16 residues. CDR3 DNA: TGTGCCAGCAGCCGCGGGACTAGCGGAGGGGAAGAGACCCAGTACTTC. This sequence encodes CASSRGTSGGEETQYF.

This sequence joins TRBV12-5 and TRBJ1-1; 11 bases are shared with TRBD1. With 4 bases clipped from V and 8 bases from J, the junction kept 6 bases outside the gene matches. The CDR3 contains 14 residues. The germline V gene encodes CDR1 LGHNT and CDR2 FRNRAP. For the CDR3, the DNA is TGTGCTAGTGGTTCGGGACAGGGGGGAATAGAAGCTTTCTTT. This encodes CASGSGQGGIEAFF.

There are a few counts of this clone. The rearrangement uses TRBV27 and TRBJ2-2; 10 bases are a match to TRBD1. The V gene end was trimmed by 6 bases and the J gene end by 5 bases; junction bases not matched to a gene: 6. The CDR3 totals 15 residues. Germline values: CDR1 MNHEY, CDR2 SMNVEV (reference sequence). CDR3: CASSQGTGETGELFF. The CDR3 nucleotides read TGTGCCAGCAGCCAAGGGACAGGGGAGACCGGGGAGCTGTTTTTT.

This clone was counted only a few times. The rearrangement links TRBV7-2 to TRBJ2-6; 11 positions agree with TRBD1. The V and J ends lost 4 bases and 4 bases, in that order; junction bases with no gene match: 6. Germline V CDR1 and CDR2: SGHTA, FQGNSA. This CDR3 has 17 residues. The CDR3 nucleotides read TGTGCCAGCAGCTCAGGACAGGGGGCGCAGGGGGCCAACGTCCTGACTTTC. Residues: CASSSGQGAQGANVLTF.

The genes are TRBV4-2 and TRBJ2-7; 8 bases match TRBD2. CDR3 length equals 15 residues. CDR1 and CDR2 (germline): LGHNA, YNFKEQ. The junction had 8 bases not matched to a gene; V was cut back by 1 base and J by 6 bases. The CDR3 DNA reads as TGTGCCAGCAGCCAAGGTCGGGGGGGGCCACGCGAGCAGTACTTC. Its translation: CASSQGRGGPREQYF.

This rearrangement joins TRBV18 to TRBJ1-6, with a possible D match to TRBD1 (6 bases). This CDR3 contains 14 residues. V lost 6 bases and J 6 bases, leaving 12 bases between the germline ends. CDR1 is KGHSH and CDR2 is LQKENI in the germline V gene. CDR3 in amino acids: CASSPDSLNSPLHF. The DNA of the CDR3 is TGTGCCAGCTCCCCGGACAGTCTTAATTCACCCCTCCACTTT.

This clone was observed a handful of times. The V call is TRBV4-1, the J call TRBJ2-5, with 10 nucleotides matching TRBD2. V was pared by 2 bases and J by 5 bases, with 14 bases of the junction left unmatched. CDR3 length equals 18 residues. The germline CDR1 and CDR2 sequences are MGHRA and YSYEKL. CDR3 residues: CASSQPGISGGRGETQYF. In nucleotides, the CDR3 is TGCGCCAGCAGCCAACCCGGGATTAGCGGGGGGCGGGGGGAGACCCAGTACTTC.

The chain links TRBV29-1 to TRBJ2-3; 9 bases are a match to TRBD2. This CDR3 spans 12 amino acids. Germline V gene lookup returns CDR1 SQVTM and CDR2 ANQGSEA. Germline trimming cut 4 bases from V and 5 bases from J; bases unmatched to any gene: 1. The CDR3: CSVALAGDTQYF. The DNA of the CDR3 is TGCAGCGTTGCACTAGCGGGAGATACGCAGTATTTT.

The chain recombines TRBV5-1 with TRBJ1-6; 10 nucleotides line up with TRBD1. This CDR3 contains 14 residues. In germline, CDR1 is SGHRS, CDR2 YFSETQ. Trimming removed 7 bases from V and 3 bases from J; junction bases left unmatched: 1. For the CDR3, the DNA is TGCGCCAGCGGGACAGGGGACTATAATTCACCCCTCCACTTT. Translating it yields CASGTGDYNSPLHF.

This clone has more than one count but fewer than ten. The chain is built from TRBV29-1 and TRBJ2-5, with TRBD2 as a possible D gene (6 bases). V gave up 3 bases and J gave up 7 bases, with 12 bases separating them. The CDR3 sequence is 12 residues long. Germline V CDR1 and CDR2: SQVTM, ANQGSEA. The CDR3 here is CSVERGRGTQYF. CDR3 sequence (DNA): TGCAGCGTTGAGCGGGGACGGGGGACCCAGTACTTC.

This clone occurred a few times. The rearrangement uses TRBV6-1 and TRBJ1-1; 7 bases are a match to TRBD1. This CDR3 spans 15 amino acids. Germline V gene data show CDR1 as MNHNS and CDR2 as SASEGT. With 5 bases clipped from V and 2 bases from J, the junction kept 8 bases outside the gene matches. For the CDR3, the DNA is TGTGCCAGCAGTCCTCGGACAGGAAAAAACACTGAAGCTTTCTTT. Amino acid sequence: CASSPRTGKNTEAFF.

The table lists this clone with a few counts. The chain is built from TRBV6-5 and TRBJ1-5; D not resolved. V was clipped by 0 bases and J by 0 bases, with 6 bases between them. Germline loops: CDR1 MNHEY, CDR2 SVGAGI. The CDR3 is 15 residues long. This CDR3 is CASSYSGVSNQPQHF. CDR3 nucleotide sequence: TGTGCCAGCAGTTACTCGGGAGTTAGCAATCAGCCCCAGCATTTT.

This clone has a handful of counts. J is TRBJ2-6 and V is TRBV5-5, with D tentatively TRBD1 (5 bases). This CDR3 is built from 15 residues. Germline V gene data show CDR1 as SGHKS and CDR2 as YYEKEE (reference sequence). The V gene lost 0 bases and the J gene lost 5 bases, with 9 bases spanning the gap. The CDR3 coding sequence is TGTGCCAGCAGCTTGGACAGGCTTTGGGCCAACGTCCTGACTTTC. Its protein is CASSLDRLWANVLTF.

V and J are TRBV30 and TRBJ2-1; no firm D call. CDR1 GTSNPN and CDR2 SVGIG come from the germline V gene (reference sequence). Trimming cost V 3 bases and J 4 bases, with 4 bases left between them. The CDR3 extends over 11 amino acids. The CDR3 protein is CAWSGYNEQFF. The CDR3 nucleotides read TGTGCCTGGAGCGGGTACAATGAGCAGTTCTTC.

This rearrangement joins TRBV11-1 to TRBJ1-6, with D perhaps matching TRBD1 (6 bases). V shed 5 bases and J shed 9 bases, with 8 bases lying between them. The CDR3 contains 12 residues. Germline CDR1 reads SGHAT; CDR2 reads FQDESV (reference sequence). The CDR3 reads CASSNRVSPLHF. As DNA, the CDR3 is TGTGCCAGCAGCAACAGGGTTTCACCCCTCCACTTT.

This clone was detected a few times. The chain is built from TRBV5-8 and TRBJ2-5, with 12 bases identical to TRBD2. V gave up 0 bases and J gave up 3 bases; unmatched junction bases: 3. Looked up from germline, CDR1 is SGHTS and CDR2 is YDEGEE. The CDR3 runs to 16 residues. CDR3 sequence reads: CASSLAGLAGKETQYF. DNA for the CDR3: TGTGCCAGCAGCTTGGCCGGACTAGCGGGGAAAGAGACCCAGTACTTC.

This clone has just a few counts. This sequence joins TRBV5-1 and TRBJ2-2; the match to TRBD1 covers 8 bases. CDR1 and CDR2 (germline): SGHRS, YFSETQ. With 3 bases clipped from V and 4 bases from J, the junction kept 5 bases outside the gene matches. There are 15 residues in the CDR3. As DNA, the CDR3 is TGCGCCAGCAGCTCAGGGGGCGCGGGCACCGGGGAGCTGTTTTTT. Protein: CASSSGGAGTGELFF.

The chain uses TRBV10-3 and TRBJ2-6, with 9 positions matching TRBD1. CDR1 and CDR2 from the germline V gene are ENHRY and SYGVKD. This CDR3 is 17 amino acids long. V lost 5 bases to trimming and J lost 2 bases; unmatched junction nucleotides: 7. CDR3 coding DNA: TGTGCCATCAGTTGGGACAGGGCCGAGGCTGGGGCCAACGTCCTGACTTTC. Translated, it gives CAISWDRAEAGANVLTF.

V and J are TRBV18 and TRBJ2-3, with 8 bases lining up with TRBD2. CDR1 and CDR2 (germline): KGHSH, LQKENI. The CDR3 is 14 residues long. Trimming cost V 6 bases and J 5 bases; bases outside gene matches: 7. CDR3 in amino acids: CASSPGTSVDTQYF. The CDR3 DNA reads TGTGCCAGCTCGCCCGGGACTAGTGTAGATACGCAGTATTTT.

The sample holds a few counts of this clone. This chain links TRBV5-4 with TRBJ2-6; D perhaps matches TRBD2 (8 bases). CDR1 and CDR2 from the germline V gene are SGHNT and YYREEE (reference sequence). The CDR3 loop spans 16 amino acids. Trimming shortened V by 4 bases and J by 2 bases, and 13 bases separated the two germline ends. For the CDR3, the DNA is TGTGCCAGCAGCCCGGGAGGGGGCGCTGGGGCCAACGTCCTGACTTTC. Amino acids: CASSPGGGAGANVLTF. Full variable domain (missing parts from reference TRBV5-4 and TRBJ2-6): ETGVTQSPTHLIKTRGQQVTLRCSSQSGHNTVSWYQQALGQGPQFIFQYYREEENGRGNFPPRFSGLQFPNYSSELNVNALELDDSALYLCASSPGGGAGANVLTFGAGSRLTVL.

This rearrangement joins TRBV11-2 to TRBJ1-1; D possibly corresponds to TRBD1 (6 bases). CDR3 length: 13 amino acids. Germline lookup yields CDR1 SGHAT and CDR2 FQNNGV. V lost 5 bases and J 1 base, leaving 8 bases between the germline ends. CDR3 sequence: CASSRTENTEAFF. The CDR3 DNA sequence: TGTGCCAGCAGCCGGACAGAGAACACTGAAGCTTTCTTT.

The rearrangement uses TRBV30 and TRBJ1-2; tentatively, D is TRBD1 (5 bases). V dropped 3 bases and J dropped 5 bases, with 19 bases sitting between them. CDR1 is GTSNPN, CDR2 SVGIG, per germline (reference sequence). The length of the CDR3 is 15 residues. CDR3 protein: CAWRVRTREGYGYTF. The CDR3 bases are TGTGCCTGGAGGGTCCGGACAAGGGAGGGATATGGCTACACCTTC.

The chain links TRBV5-1 to TRBJ2-3; tentatively, D is TRBD1 (5 bases). The CDR3 has 19 residues. Germline V lookup: CDR1 SGHRS, CDR2 YFSETQ. V was shortened by 1 base and J by 1 base, with 22 bases between the two germline ends. Here the CDR3 DNA reads TGCGCCAGCAGCTTGCCTACAGGAAGGACCGACTCGCGCACAGATACGCAGTATTTT. Translating it yields CASSLPTGRTDSRTDTQYF.

The gene calls are TRBV25-1 and TRBJ1-2; unclear D gene. Trimming shortened V by 4 bases and J by 8 bases, and 17 bases separated the two germline ends. Germline assignment: CDR1 MGHDK and CDR2 SYGVNS. This CDR3 spans 14 amino acids. The CDR3 is CASSGDLGRRGYTF. The CDR3 DNA reads TGTGCCAGCAGTGGAGATCTGGGTCGGAGAGGCTACACCTTC.

The chain uses TRBV27 and TRBJ2-6, with D possibly matching TRBD1 (6 bases). Germline V lookup: CDR1 MNHEY, CDR2 SMNVEV (reference sequence). V was pared by 5 bases and J by 12 bases, with 11 bases between. The CDR3 loop spans 12 amino acids. The CDR3 sequence is CASSPQGSVLTF. DNA for the CDR3: TGTGCCAGCAGTCCACAGGGCAGCGTCCTGACTTTC.